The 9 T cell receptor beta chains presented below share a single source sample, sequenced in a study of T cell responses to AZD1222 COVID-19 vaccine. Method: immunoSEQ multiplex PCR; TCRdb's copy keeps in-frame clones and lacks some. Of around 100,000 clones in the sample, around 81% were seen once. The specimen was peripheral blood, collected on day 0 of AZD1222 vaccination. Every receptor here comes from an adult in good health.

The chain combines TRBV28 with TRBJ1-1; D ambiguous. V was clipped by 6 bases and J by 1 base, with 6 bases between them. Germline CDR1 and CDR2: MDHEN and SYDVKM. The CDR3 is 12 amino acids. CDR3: CASRAPNTEAFF. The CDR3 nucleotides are TGTGCCAGCAGAGCCCCGAACACTGAAGCTTTCTTT.

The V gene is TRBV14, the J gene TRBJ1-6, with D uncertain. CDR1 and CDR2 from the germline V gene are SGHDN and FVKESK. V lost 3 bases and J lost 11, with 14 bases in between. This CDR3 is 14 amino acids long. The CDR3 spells CASSQPGPVAPLHF. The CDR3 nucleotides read TGTGCCAGCAGCCAGCCAGGACCGGTAGCACCCCTCCACTTT.

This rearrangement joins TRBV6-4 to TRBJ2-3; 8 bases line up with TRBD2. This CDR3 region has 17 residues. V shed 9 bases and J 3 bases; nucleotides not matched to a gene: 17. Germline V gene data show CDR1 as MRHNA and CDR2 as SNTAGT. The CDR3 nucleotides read TGTGCCAGGATTAACCGCAGGACTAGCATGAGTACAGATACGCAGTATTTT. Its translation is CARINRRTSMSTDTQYF.

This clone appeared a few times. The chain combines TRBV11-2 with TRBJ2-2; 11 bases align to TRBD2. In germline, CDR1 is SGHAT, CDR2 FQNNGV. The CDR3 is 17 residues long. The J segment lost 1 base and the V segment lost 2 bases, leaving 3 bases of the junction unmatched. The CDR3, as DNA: TGTGCCAGCAGCTTATTAGCGGGGGGGCTGAACACCGGGGAGCTGTTTTTT. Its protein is CASSLLAGGLNTGELFF.

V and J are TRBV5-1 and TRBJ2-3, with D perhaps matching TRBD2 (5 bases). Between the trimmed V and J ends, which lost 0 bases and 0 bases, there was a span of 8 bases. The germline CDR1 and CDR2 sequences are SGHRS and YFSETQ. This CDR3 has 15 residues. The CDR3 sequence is CASSLDWTSTDTQYF. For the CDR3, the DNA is TGCGCCAGCAGCTTGGACTGGACTAGCACAGATACGCAGTATTTT.

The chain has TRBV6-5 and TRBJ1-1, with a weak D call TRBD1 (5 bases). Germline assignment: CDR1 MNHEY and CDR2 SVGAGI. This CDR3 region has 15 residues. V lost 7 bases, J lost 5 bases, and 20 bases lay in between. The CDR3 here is CASTGGARSWTEAFF. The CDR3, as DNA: TGTGCCAGCACTGGAGGGGCCCGATCTTGGACTGAAGCTTTCTTT.

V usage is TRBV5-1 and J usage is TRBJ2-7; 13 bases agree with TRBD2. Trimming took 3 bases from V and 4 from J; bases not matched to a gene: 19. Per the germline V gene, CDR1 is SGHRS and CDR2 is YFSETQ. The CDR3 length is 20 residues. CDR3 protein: CASSWTALGTSGKPAYEQYF. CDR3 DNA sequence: TGCGCCAGCAGCTGGACAGCCTTAGGGACTAGCGGGAAACCGGCGTACGAGCAGTACTTC.

The CDR3 coding sequence is TGTGCCAGCAGTTTCTCCCCCTGGCCCCAGCATTTT. It is translated as CASSFSPWPQHF. The chain uses TRBV12-3 or TRBV12-4 and TRBJ1-5; D not certain. The CDR3 length is 12 residues. V gave up 3 bases and J gave up 9 bases, with 9 bases separating them.

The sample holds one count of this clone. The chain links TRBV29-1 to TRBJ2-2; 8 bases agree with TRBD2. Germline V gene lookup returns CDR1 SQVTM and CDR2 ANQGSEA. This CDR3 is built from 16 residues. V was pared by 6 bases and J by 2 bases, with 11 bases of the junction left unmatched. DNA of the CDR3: TGCAGCGTAGGGTCGCGGGGGGACCATAACACCGGGGAGCTGTTTTTT. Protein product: CSVGSRGDHNTGELFF.